A selection of T cell receptor beta chains follows, all from one sample in a study of neurological immune-mediated disorders. Each CDR3 protein gets one entry after TCRdb re-called the 5' RACE reads with MiXCR. The profile shows tens of thousands of distinct CDR3 sequences, just under 4% of them singletons. Source material: CD4+ T cells from blood. These receptor sequences come from a woman between 40 and 55 years old with multiple sclerosis. CDR3s leave out the opening cysteine and the closing phenylalanine or tryptophan.

v_gene: TRBV5-1
j_gene: TRBJ2-3
CDR3aa: ASSPGSTSGGAIDTQY

v_gene: TRBV3-1
j_gene: TRBJ1-3
CDR3aa: ASSLKTGYFSGNTIY

v_gene: TRBV4-1
j_gene: TRBJ1-4
CDR3aa: ASSFNSVDGEKLF

v_gene: TRBV20-1
j_gene: TRBJ1-1
CDR3aa: SAGQGGNTEAF

v_gene: TRBV7-9
j_gene: TRBJ2-7
CDR3aa: ASSQTWEQY

v_gene: TRBV6-5
j_gene: TRBJ2-2
CDR3aa: ASRMDSAGAGELF

v_gene: TRBV5-1
j_gene: TRBJ1-2
CDR3aa: ASSPAPGGYGYT

v_gene: TRBV2
j_gene: TRBJ1-2
CDR3aa: ASRTGAADGYT

v_gene: TRBV6-5
j_gene: TRBJ2-2
CDR3aa: ASSLPGQGNGELF

v_gene: TRBV18
j_gene: TRBJ2-5
CDR3aa: ASSPNEETQY

v_gene: TRBV11-1
j_gene: TRBJ1-3
CDR3aa: ASSRPYSGNTIY

v_gene: TRBV15
j_gene: TRBJ2-5
CDR3aa: ATREDGRETQY

v_gene: TRBV5-5
j_gene: TRBJ2-1
CDR3aa: ASSLALGSSYNEQF

v_gene: TRBV11-2
j_gene: TRBJ1-6
CDR3aa: ASSLPPTGVYNSPLH

v_gene: TRBV7-8
j_gene: TRBJ1-3
CDR3aa: ASRRNRDRTSGNTIY

v_gene: TRBV25-1
j_gene: TRBJ1-5
CDR3aa: ASSDPGRFNQPQH

v_gene: TRBV6-5
j_gene: TRBJ1-2
CDR3aa: ASRRGGIDYGYT

v_gene: TRBV20-1
j_gene: TRBJ2-3
CDR3aa: SARSSGGAGADTQY

v_gene: TRBV25-1
j_gene: TRBJ1-2
CDR3aa: ASSEGGFGLNTSGYT

v_gene: TRBV28
j_gene: TRBJ1-1
CDR3aa: ASSGQPPADTEAF

v_gene: TRBV5-6
j_gene: TRBJ1-2
CDR3aa: ASSREAVNYGYT

v_gene: TRBV5-1
j_gene: TRBJ1-4
CDR3aa: ASSLRGSGEKLF

v_gene: TRBV29-1
j_gene: TRBJ1-1
CDR3aa: SVDYRGNTEAF

v_gene: TRBV5-1
j_gene: TRBJ1-1
CDR3aa: ASSPRDGYTEAF

v_gene: TRBV20-1
j_gene: TRBJ2-1
CDR3aa: SAVGLRDSGNEQF

v_gene: TRBV29-1
j_gene: TRBJ2-5
CDR3aa: SVEEGLETQY

v_gene: TRBV5-1
j_gene: TRBJ2-7
CDR3aa: ASSPEAVFSYEQY

v_gene: TRBV20-1
j_gene: TRBJ1-2
CDR3aa: SARGGRNGYT

v_gene: TRBV11-2
j_gene: TRBJ2-3
CDR3aa: ASRTWEGVTDTQY

v_gene: TRBV20-1
j_gene: TRBJ2-1
CDR3aa: SARDVLAGRDEQF

v_gene: TRBV7-3
j_gene: TRBJ1-1
CDR3aa: ASSLTGGNTEAF

v_gene: TRBV9
j_gene: TRBJ1-3
CDR3aa: ASSVTRNKTSGNTIY